Described below is a single T cell receptor beta chain sequence and its context. The sample is drawn from a study of blood T cell repertoires in COVID-19. About the research overall: COVID-19 samples collected from the United States, Italy and Spain covered acute and convalescent phases. Sample material is recorded as cDNA or gDNA derived from T cells, B-cell-depleted T cells, or PBMCs.

CDR3 size: 17 residues. Only in-frame clones appear in the TCRdb table, and some are missing; sequencing was by immunoSEQ multiplex PCR. The table lists some 70,000 clones, approximately 80% of them singletons. The sequence was obtained from a woman aged 50 to 60 with acute or convalescent COVID-19. The sequenced sample consisted of peripheral blood. The chain employs TRBV21-1 and TRBJ2-7; TRBD1, the D gene given by the table, was not confirmed from the DNA. TRBV21-1 is a known pseudogene. CDR3 DNA sequence: TGTGCCAGCAGCCGGTACCGGGACAACAAATTCTCCTACGAGCAGTACTTC. As protein: CASSRYRDNKFSYEQYF.